Shown below are 23 T cell receptor beta chains from a single sample sequenced in a study of human T cells and chemical hapten exposure. Documented time point: pre-sensitization, week 0. Stated treatment: therapeutic diphenylcyclopropenone sensitization with weekly scalp DPC. TCRdb reanalysed the RACE reads using MiXCR and keeps one entry per CDR3 protein. The sample records around 180,000 distinct CDR3 sequences, just under 30% being singletons. The input for sequencing was whole blood, taken in connection with sensitization to the hapten diphenylcyclopropenone (DPC). The source of these receptors is a woman aged 25 to 39 with alopecia areata. Some clones in this sample may be carry-over from other donors' samples.

The chain recombines TRBV5-1 with TRBJ2-7; either TRBD1 or TRBD2 may fit D (5 bases each). Germline CDR1 SGHRS, CDR2 YFSETQ. The CDR3 length is 16 residues. Trimming took off 4 bases at V and 0 bases at J, with 17 bases between the two ends. DNA for the CDR3: TGCGCCAGCAGCCCCCACTTGGGGGAGAGCTCCTACGAGCAGTACTTC. Translating it yields CASSPHLGESSYEQYF.

V usage is TRBV29-1 and J usage is TRBJ1-1; no firm D call. V gave up 7 bases and J gave up 1 base, with 4 bases separating them. The V gene's germline CDR1 is SQVTM and CDR2 ANQGSEA. The CDR3 length is 10 residues. DNA of the CDR3: TGCAGCGCCGGGAACACTGAAGCTTTCTTT. Translating gives CSAGNTEAFF. The complete variable domain, with remaining parts taken from reference TRBV29-1 and TRBJ1-1, reads SAVISQKPSRDICQRGTSLTIQCQVDSQVTMMFWYRQQPGQSLTLIATANQGSEATYESGFVIDKFPISRPNLTFSTLTVSNMSPEDSSIYLCSAGNTEAFFGQGTRLTVV.

The chain joins TRBV11-3 to TRBJ1-6; no clear D gene. CDR1 is SGHNT, CDR2 YENEEA, per germline. The V and J ends lost 4 bases and 7 bases respectively, with 8 bases between them. This CDR3 comprises 13 residues. The CDR3 DNA sequence: TGTGCCAGCAGCTCCGGAAAGAATTCACCCCTCCACTTT. Translation: CASSSGKNSPLHF.

V gene TRBV15 combines with J gene TRBJ1-5, with a possible D match to TRBD1 (5 bases). Germline V CDR1 and CDR2: LNHNV, YYDKDF (reference sequence). The CDR3 extends over 15 amino acids. The V end was cut by 0 bases, the J end by 1 base, with 7 bases between. CDR3 loop: CATSRDSGSNQPQHF. CDR3 nucleotide sequence: TGTGCCACCAGCAGAGATTCAGGGAGCAATCAGCCCCAGCATTTT.

V is TRBV6-5 and J is TRBJ2-1, with a possible D match to TRBD1 (5 bases). V was shortened by 6 bases and J by 8 bases, with 20 bases between the two germline ends. Germline CDR1 MNHEY, CDR2 SVGAGI. The CDR3 sequence is 15 residues long. CDR3 DNA sequence: TGTGCCAGCAGATACAACGCGGTTTCCAGGGATGAGCAGTTCTTC. Residues: CASRYNAVSRDEQFF.

The chain combines TRBV20-1 with TRBJ1-5, with a possible D match to TRBD1 (5 bases). The CDR3 has 13 amino acids. Germline V gene data show CDR1 as DFQATT and CDR2 as SNEGSKA (reference sequence). Trimming left V 5 bases short and J 0 bases short, with 8 bases between. CDR3 residues: CSAGGISNQPQHF. CDR3 in DNA: TGCAGTGCTGGGGGAATTAGCAATCAGCCCCAGCATTTT.

The chain employs TRBV25-1 and TRBJ1-2, with D tentatively TRBD1 (6 bases). The germline V gene has CDR1 MGHDK and CDR2 SYGVNS. V lost 5 bases, J lost 5 bases, and 12 bases lay in between. The length of the CDR3 is 13 residues. In nucleotides, the CDR3 is TGTGCCAGCAGTAAAGGGGGGGGGTATGGCTACACCTTC. This sequence encodes CASSKGGGYGYTF.

The chain joins TRBV27 to TRBJ2-5, with TRBD1 matching 7 bases. The germline V gene has CDR1 MNHEY and CDR2 SMNVEV (reference sequence). The CDR3 runs to 13 residues. The trim removed 5 bases at V and 4 bases at J, leaving 4 bases unmatched. The CDR3 sequence: CASSQYRGETQYF. The DNA of the CDR3 is TGTGCCAGCAGTCAGTACAGGGGAGAGACCCAGTACTTC.

This clonotype was seen a few times. The chain uses TRBV12-3 or TRBV12-4 and TRBJ1-5; D call uncertain. The CDR3 is 13 amino acids. Trimming removed 5 bases at V and 4 bases at J, with 9 bases between. As DNA, the CDR3 is TGTGCCAGCAGTGGGTCCGCTAATCAGCCCCAGCATTTT. It codes for CASSGSANQPQHF.

The CDR3 DNA sequence: TGTGCCAGCAGTGTTTTTAGCGGGAGGGACTCCTACGAGCAGTACTTC. Translated: CASSVFSGRDSYEQYF. The rearrangement links TRBV28 to TRBJ2-7; the match to TRBD2 covers 11 bases. Germline CDR1 MDHEN, CDR2 SYDVKM. V gave up 5 bases and J gave up 0 bases; unmatched junction bases: 6. This CDR3 is built from 16 residues.

This clonotype was detected ten times or more. This sequence joins TRBV20-1 and TRBJ2-3, with D possibly TRBD1 on 5 matching bases. CDR3 length: 13 residues. Trimming removed 6 bases from V and 7 bases from J, with 17 bases in between. CDR1 is DFQATT, CDR2 SNEGSKA, per germline (reference sequence). This CDR3 is CSASQVTSNTQYF. In nucleotides, the CDR3 is TGCAGTGCCTCACAGGTCACATCCAATACGCAGTATTTT.

This clonotype was detected ten times or more. The rearrangement joins TRBV4-2 to TRBJ2-7; 8 bases line up with TRBD2. V shed 0 bases, J shed 3 bases, and the junction held 7 bases outside the gene matches. The germline gives CDR1 LGHNA, CDR2 YNFKEQ. The CDR3 covers 16 residues. CDR3 in DNA: TGTGCCAGCAGCCAAGAGATGACGGGAGGGAGCTACGAGCAGTACTTC. This gives the protein CASSQEMTGGSYEQYF.

V usage is TRBV18 and J usage is TRBJ2-4, with TRBD2 identical over 8 bases. The germline V gene encodes CDR1 KGHSH and CDR2 LQKENI. Unmatched junction bases numbered 5, after V lost 11 bases and J lost 2 bases. This CDR3 comprises 13 residues. CDR3 loop: CASTGGTKNIQYF. CDR3 DNA sequence: TGTGCCTCTACGGGGGGGACCAAAAACATTCAGTACTTC.

The chain couples TRBV7-9 to TRBJ1-2; D is unresolved. Germline CDR1 reads SEHNR; CDR2 reads FQNEAQ (reference sequence). V lost 1 base to trimming and J lost 2 bases, with 11 bases between them. CDR3 size: 15 residues. The DNA for the CDR3 is TGTGCCAGCAGCTTAGTCGGCAGCGCAAACTATGGCTACACCTTC. Its protein is CASSLVGSANYGYTF.

This clonotype appeared a few times. The chain carries TRBV18 and TRBJ1-1, with D hard to call. CDR1 KGHSH and CDR2 LQKENI come from the germline V gene. The CDR3 runs 14 residues. V was pared by 6 bases and J by 0 bases, with 11 bases between. DNA of the CDR3: TGTGCCAGCTCGCCCCAGATTATGAACACTGAAGCTTTCTTT. Its translation: CASSPQIMNTEAFF.

The genes are TRBV10-3 and TRBJ2-3; possibly TRBD2 for D (5 bases). The ends were cut back, 2 bases at V and 1 base at J, with 10 bases in the middle. The V gene's germline CDR1 is ENHRY and CDR2 SYGVKD. CDR3 length: 15 amino acids. The CDR3 DNA reads TGTGCCATCAGTGAGCGGGGTAGCGGCACAGATACGCAGTATTTT. Encoded protein: CAISERGSGTDTQYF.

This clonotype came up a few times. The CDR3 nucleotides are TGTGCCAGCAGCCCGTACCGGGGGATGGGAAAGACCCAGTACTTC. Encoded protein: CASSPYRGMGKTQYF. J is TRBJ2-5 and V is TRBV28; D may be TRBD2 (6 bases). The CDR3 spans 15 residues. V was cut by 6 bases and J by 6 bases, with 20 bases left in between. From germline, CDR1 is MDHEN and CDR2 SYDVKM.

The chain combines TRBV9 with TRBJ1-5, with D possibly being TRBD1 (6 bases). CDR3 size: 15 residues. V gave up 5 bases and J gave up 4 bases, with 16 bases separating them. Germline V gene sequence: CDR1 SGDLS, CDR2 YYNGEE. CDR3 region: CASSAMGDTNQPQHF. The CDR3 DNA follows: TGTGCCAGCAGTGCAATGGGGGACACAAATCAGCCCCAGCATTTT.

V gene TRBV27 combines with J gene TRBJ2-1, with D unclear. The CDR3 sequence is 18 residues long. V lost 3 bases and J 3 bases, leaving 21 bases between the germline ends. Germline V gene lookup returns CDR1 MNHEY and CDR2 SMNVEV (reference sequence). The CDR3, as DNA: TGTGCCAGCAGTTTTTCGGGTGAGTCAGACGACCGCTACAATGAGCAGTTCTTC. Translated: CASSFSGESDDRYNEQFF.

The sample holds a few counts of this clonotype. This sequence joins TRBV12-3 or TRBV12-4 and TRBJ1-2, with 8 bases fitting TRBD1. Trimming at V came to 2 bases and at J to 4 bases, leaving 6 bases not matched to a gene. This CDR3 contains 15 residues. The chain's CDR3 is CASSLQGAHSYGYTF. Written as DNA, the CDR3 is TGTGCCAGCAGTTTACAGGGGGCGCATAGCTATGGCTACACCTTC.

The rearrangement uses TRBV28 and TRBJ1-2; D remains ambiguous. V was clipped by 2 bases and J by 6 bases, with 10 bases between them. The length of the CDR3 is 13 residues. The germline gives CDR1 MDHEN, CDR2 SYDVKM. In DNA form, the CDR3 reads TGTGCCAGCAGTTTAGCCAGGATTAATGGCTACACCTTC. Its translation: CASSLARINGYTF.

The chain recombines TRBV6-5 with TRBJ2-7, with 9 bases that match TRBD1. The CDR3 covers 14 residues. The V gene end was trimmed by 7 bases and the J gene end by 2 bases; junction bases not matched to a gene: 6. From germline, CDR1 is MNHEY and CDR2 SVGAGI. CDR3 bases: TGTGCCAGCACCTCGGACAGGGGTACCTACGAGCAGTACTTC. Protein product: CASTSDRGTYEQYF.

DNA of the CDR3: TGTGCCAGCAGGTTTCTTAGCGGGAGTAACGGGGAGCTGTTTTTT. Its protein product is CASRFLSGSNGELFF. The V gene is TRBV28, the J gene TRBJ2-2; 9 bases fit TRBD2. Germline loops: CDR1 MDHEN, CDR2 SYDVKM. The length of the CDR3 is 15 residues. Trimming took 6 bases from V and 7 from J; bases not matched to a gene: 9.